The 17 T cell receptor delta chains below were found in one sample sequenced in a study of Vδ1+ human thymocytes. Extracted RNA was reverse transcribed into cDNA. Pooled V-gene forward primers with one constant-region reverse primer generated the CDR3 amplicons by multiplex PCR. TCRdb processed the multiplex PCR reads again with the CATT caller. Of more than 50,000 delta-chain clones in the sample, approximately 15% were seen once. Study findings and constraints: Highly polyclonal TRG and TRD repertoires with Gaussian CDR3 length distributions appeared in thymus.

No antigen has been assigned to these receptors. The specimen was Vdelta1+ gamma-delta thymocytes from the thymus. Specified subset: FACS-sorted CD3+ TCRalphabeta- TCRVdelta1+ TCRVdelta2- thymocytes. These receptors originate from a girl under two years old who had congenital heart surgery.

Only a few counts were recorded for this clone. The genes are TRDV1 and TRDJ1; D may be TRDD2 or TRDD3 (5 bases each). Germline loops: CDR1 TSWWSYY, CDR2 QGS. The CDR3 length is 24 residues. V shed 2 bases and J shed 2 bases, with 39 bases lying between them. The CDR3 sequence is CALGEVLTSHVRKLSGWETDKLIF. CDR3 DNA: TGTGCTCTTGGGGAAGTTTTAACTTCCCACGTACGTAAGCTATCGGGCTGGGAAACCGATAAACTCATCTTT.

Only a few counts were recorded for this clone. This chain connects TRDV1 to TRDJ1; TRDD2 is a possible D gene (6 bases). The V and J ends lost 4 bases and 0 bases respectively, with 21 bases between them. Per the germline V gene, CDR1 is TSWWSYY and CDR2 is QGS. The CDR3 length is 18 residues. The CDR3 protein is CALGGGLPPLPYTDKLIF. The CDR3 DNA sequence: TGTGCTCTTGGGGGGGGCCTTCCCCCACTCCCATACACCGATAAACTCATCTTT.

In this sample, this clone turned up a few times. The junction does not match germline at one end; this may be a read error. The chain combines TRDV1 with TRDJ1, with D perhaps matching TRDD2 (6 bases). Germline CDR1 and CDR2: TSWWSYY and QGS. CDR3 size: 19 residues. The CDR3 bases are TGTGCTCTTGGGGTAGCACGTTCCTATCCTACCCTGGACACCGATAAATTCATCTTT. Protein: CALGVARSYPTLDTDKFIF.

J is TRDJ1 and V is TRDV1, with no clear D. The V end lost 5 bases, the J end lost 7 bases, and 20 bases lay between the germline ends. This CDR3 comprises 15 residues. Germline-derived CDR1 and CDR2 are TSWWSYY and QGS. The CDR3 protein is CALGHHLSRAGKLIF. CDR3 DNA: TGTGCTCTTGGGCACCACCTCAGCAGGGCGGGTAAACTCATCTTT.

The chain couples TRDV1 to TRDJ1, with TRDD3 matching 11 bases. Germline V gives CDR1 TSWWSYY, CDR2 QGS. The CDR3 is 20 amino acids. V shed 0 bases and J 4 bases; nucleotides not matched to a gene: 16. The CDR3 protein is CALGELVIRPILGDNDKLIF. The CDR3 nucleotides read TGTGCTCTTGGGGAACTAGTAATCAGGCCAATACTGGGGGATAACGATAAACTCATCTTT.

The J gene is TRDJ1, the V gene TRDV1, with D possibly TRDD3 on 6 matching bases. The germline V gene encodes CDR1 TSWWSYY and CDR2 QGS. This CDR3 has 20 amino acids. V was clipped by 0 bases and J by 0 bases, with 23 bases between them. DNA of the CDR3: TGTGCTCTTGGGGAACTAAACCTACTCTGCCGGGGGAAGTACACCGATAAACTCATCTTT. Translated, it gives CALGELNLLCRGKYTDKLIF.

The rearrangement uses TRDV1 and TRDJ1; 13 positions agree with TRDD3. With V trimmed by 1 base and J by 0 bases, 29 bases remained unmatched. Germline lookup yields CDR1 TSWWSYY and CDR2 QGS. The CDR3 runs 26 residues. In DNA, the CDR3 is TGTGCTCTTGGGGAACCCAACCACCTCCTTCTCACACTGGGGGATACGCGACGAGGGTACACCGATAAACTCATCTTT. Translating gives CALGEPNHLLLTLGDTRRGYTDKLIF.

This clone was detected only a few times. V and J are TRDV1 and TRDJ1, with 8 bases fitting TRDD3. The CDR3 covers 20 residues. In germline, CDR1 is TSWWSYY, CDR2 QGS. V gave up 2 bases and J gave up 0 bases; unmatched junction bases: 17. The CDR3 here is CALGEVTAGGPPSYTDKLIF. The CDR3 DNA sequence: TGTGCTCTTGGGGAAGTTACCGCTGGGGGACCTCCCTCGTACACCGATAAACTCATCTTT.

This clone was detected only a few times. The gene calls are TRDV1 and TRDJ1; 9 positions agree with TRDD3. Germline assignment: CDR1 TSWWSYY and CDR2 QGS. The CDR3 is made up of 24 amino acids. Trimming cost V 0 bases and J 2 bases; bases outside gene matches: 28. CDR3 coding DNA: TGTGCTCTTGGGGAACTAAGTCAGACAAACAGATTACTGGGGGACCCAGGATGGACCGATAAACTCATCTTT. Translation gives CALGELSQTNRLLGDPGWTDKLIF.

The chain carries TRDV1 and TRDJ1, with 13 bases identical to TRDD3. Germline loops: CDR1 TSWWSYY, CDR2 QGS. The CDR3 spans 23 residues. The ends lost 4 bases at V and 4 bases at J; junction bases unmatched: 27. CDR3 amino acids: CALGGPFPLTGLGDTRGHDKLIF. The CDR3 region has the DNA TGTGCTCTTGGGGGACCCTTCCCCTTGACCGGACTGGGGGATACGCGTGGTCACGATAAACTCATCTTT.

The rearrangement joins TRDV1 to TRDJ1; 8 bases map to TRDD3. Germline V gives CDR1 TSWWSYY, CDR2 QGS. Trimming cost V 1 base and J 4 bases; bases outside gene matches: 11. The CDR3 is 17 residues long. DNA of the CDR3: TGTGCTCTTGGGGAACGGTGTGGGGGGATAACTGGCGATAAACTCATCTTT. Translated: CALGERCGGITGDKLIF.

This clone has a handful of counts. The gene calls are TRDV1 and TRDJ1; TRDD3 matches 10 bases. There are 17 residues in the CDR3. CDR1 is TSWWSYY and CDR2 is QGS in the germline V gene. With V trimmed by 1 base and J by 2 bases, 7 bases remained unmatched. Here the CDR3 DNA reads TGTGCTCTTGGGGAACGGTCCTTACTGGGGGATACCGATAAACTCATCTTT. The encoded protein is CALGERSLLGDTDKLIF.

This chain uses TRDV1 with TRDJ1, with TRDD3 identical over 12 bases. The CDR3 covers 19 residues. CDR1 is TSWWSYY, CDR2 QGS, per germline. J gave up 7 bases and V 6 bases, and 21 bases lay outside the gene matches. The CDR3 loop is CALGPRRVTGGYTAGKLIF. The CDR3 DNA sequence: TGTGCTCTTGGCCCCCGGAGGGTAACTGGGGGATACACCGCAGGTAAACTCATCTTT.

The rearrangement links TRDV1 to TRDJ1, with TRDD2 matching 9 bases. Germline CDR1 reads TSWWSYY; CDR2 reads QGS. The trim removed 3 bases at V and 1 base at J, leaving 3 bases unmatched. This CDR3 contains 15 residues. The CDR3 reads CALGDLPTFTDKLIF. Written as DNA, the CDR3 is TGTGCTCTTGGGGACCTTCCTACTTTCACCGATAAACTCATCTTT.

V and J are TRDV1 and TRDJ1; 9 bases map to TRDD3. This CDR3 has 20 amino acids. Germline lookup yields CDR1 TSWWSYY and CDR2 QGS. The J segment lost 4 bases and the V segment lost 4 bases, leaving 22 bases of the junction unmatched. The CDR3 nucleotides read TGTGCTCTTGGGGGCATATTCCTACGGGCTACTGGGGGAAACCGCGATAAACTCATCTTT. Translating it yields CALGGIFLRATGGNRDKLIF.

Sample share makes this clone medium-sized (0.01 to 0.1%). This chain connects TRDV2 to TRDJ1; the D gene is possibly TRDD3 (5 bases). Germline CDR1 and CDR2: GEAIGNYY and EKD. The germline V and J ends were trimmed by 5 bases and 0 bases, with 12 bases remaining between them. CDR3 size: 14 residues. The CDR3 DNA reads TGTGCCTGTGGCCCGGGATCGTACACCGATAAACTCATCTTT. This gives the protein CACGPGSYTDKLIF.

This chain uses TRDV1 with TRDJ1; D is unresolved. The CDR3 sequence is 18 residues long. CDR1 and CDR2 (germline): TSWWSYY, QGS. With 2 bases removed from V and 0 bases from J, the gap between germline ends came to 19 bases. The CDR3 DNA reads TGTGCTCTTGGGGAAAATTCCCGACTGACAGCTTACACCGATAAACTCATCTTT. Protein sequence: CALGENSRLTAYTDKLIF.